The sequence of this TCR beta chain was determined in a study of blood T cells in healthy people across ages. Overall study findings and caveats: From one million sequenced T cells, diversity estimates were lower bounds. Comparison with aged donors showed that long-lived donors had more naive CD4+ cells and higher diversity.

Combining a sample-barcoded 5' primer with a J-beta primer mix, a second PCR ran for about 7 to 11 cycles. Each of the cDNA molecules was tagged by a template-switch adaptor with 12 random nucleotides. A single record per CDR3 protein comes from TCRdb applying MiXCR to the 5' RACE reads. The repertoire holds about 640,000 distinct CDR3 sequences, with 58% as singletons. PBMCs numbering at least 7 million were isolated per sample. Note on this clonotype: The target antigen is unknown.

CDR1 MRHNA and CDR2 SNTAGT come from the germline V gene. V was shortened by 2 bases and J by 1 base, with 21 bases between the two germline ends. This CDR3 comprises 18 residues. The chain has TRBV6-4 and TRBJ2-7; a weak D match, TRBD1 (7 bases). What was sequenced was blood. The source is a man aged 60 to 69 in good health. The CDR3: CASSDHTGERGVSYEQYF. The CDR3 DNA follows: TGTGCCAGCAGTGACCATACAGGGGAAAGGGGGGTTTCCTACGAGCAGTACTTC.